This T cell receptor beta chain was captured in a study of tumor and adjacent non-tumor tissue in lung cancer. Study as a whole: Stage I to III disease affected ten to eleven men and 5 women aged roughly 30 to 80.

A note on this clonotype: The antigen is not known.

Notes on the study in general: Shorter survival was associated with higher TCR diversity in tumors. Significantly higher TCR diversity was found in tumor than normal lung.

A modified ARM-PCR protocol with three rounds of nested PCR amplified TCRbeta. TCRdb fed the multiplex PCR reads into MiXCR, producing one record per CDR3 protein. The profile shows over 100,000 distinct CDR3 sequences, roughly 77% of them singletons. RNA was extracted from bulk tissue without any cell sorting. The sample was lung tumor tissue. The sequence was obtained from a woman aged 60-75 years with non-small cell lung cancer.

The CDR3 DNA reads as TGTGCCAGCAGTGAATCATCAGTGGGAGGGAGGAATACGCAGTATTTT. Its translation is CASSESSVGGRNTQYF. V gene TRBV6-1 combines with J gene TRBJ2-3; 7 bases line up with TRBD2. Per the germline V gene, CDR1 is MNHNS and CDR2 is SASEGT. V dropped 2 bases and J dropped 7; count of bases not matched to a gene: 12. This CDR3 is built from 16 residues.